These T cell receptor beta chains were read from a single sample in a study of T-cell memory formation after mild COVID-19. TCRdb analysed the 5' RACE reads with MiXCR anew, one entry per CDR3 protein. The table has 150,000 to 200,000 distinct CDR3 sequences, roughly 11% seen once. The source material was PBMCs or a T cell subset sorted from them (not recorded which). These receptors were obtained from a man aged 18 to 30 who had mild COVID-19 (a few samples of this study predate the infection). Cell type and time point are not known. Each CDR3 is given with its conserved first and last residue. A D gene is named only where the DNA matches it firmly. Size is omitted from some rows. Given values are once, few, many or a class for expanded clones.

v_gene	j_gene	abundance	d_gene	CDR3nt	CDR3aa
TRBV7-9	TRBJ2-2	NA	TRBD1	TGTGCCAGCAGCTTACGGGTCGGACAGGGTGGCACCGGGGAGCTGTTTTTT	CASSLRVGQGGTGELFF
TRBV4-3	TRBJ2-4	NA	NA	TGCGCCAGCAGCCAAGAAATCGAGGGGCTAGCCAAAAACATTCAGTACTTC	CASSQEIEGLAKNIQYF
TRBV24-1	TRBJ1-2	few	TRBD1	TGTGCCACCCGGGGACAGGGGAACTATGGCTACACCTTC	CATRGQGNYGYTF
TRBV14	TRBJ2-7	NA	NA	TGTGCCAGCAGCCAGGGCAAGACTGTGTACTTC	CASSQGKTVYF
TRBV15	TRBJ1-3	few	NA	TGTGCCACCAGCAGAGAAAGGGGTACCTCTGGAAACACCATATATTTT	CATSRERGTSGNTIYF
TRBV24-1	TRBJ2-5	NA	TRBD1	TGTGCCACCAGTGTCACCCAGGGGGCACTGGAGACCCAGTACTTC	CATSVTQGALETQYF
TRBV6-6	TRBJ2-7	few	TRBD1	TGTGCCAGCAGTTATCCGACAGGGTCGCAGTACTTC	CASSYPTGSQYF
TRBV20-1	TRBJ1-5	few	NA	TGCAGTGCTAGAGGTTTCAGGAATCAGCCCCAGCATTTT	CSARGFRNQPQHF
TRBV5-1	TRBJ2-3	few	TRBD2	TGCGCCAGCAGCTTGGTTCCTAGCGGGGTCACAGATACGCAGTATTTT	CASSLVPSGVTDTQYF
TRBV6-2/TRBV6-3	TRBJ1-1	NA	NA	TGTGCCAGCATTGGCCCCGCCGGATACACTGAAGCTTTCTTT	CASIGPAGYTEAFF
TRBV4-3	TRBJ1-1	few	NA	TGCGCCAGCAGCCAAGATCAGGGGATTGTGGCTTTCTTT	CASSQDQGIVAFF
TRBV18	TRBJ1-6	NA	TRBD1	TGTGCCAGCTCACCACGCGGGGGTCAGGGGGCGAATTCACCCCTCCACTTT	CASSPRGGQGANSPLHF
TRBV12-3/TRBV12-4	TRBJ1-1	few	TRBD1	TGTGCCAGCAGGTCCCAGGGGGCCAAACACACTGAAGCTTTCTTT	CASRSQGAKHTEAFF
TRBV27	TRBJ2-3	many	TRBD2	TGTGCCAGCAGTTTCATGTTTCCAGCGGGGGGAGATACGCAGTATTTT	CASSFMFPAGGDTQYF
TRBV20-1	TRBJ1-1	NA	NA	TGCAGTGCAATAGCCTCGGGGTTCGGCACTGAAGCTTTCTTT	CSAIASGFGTEAFF
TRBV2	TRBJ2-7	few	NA	TGTGCCAGCAGTCTCACGGTTAACGAGCAGTACTTC	CASSLTVNEQYF
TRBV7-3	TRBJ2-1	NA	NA	TGTGCCAGCAGCCCACAGGGCAGTCTCAATGAGCAGTTCTTC	CASSPQGSLNEQFF
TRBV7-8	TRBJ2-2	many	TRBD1	TGTGCCAGCAACGTAGGGATAGGGGGCTCAGGGGAGCTGTTTTTT	CASNVGIGGSGELFF
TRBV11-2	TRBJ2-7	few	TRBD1	TGTGCCAGCAGCTCGGACAGGGGAACCTACGAGCAGTACTTC	CASSSDRGTYEQYF
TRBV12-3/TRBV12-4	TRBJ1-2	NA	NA	TGTGCCAGCAACATTCAGGGATCTGGCTACACCTTC	CASNIQGSGYTF
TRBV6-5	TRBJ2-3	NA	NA	TGTGCCAGCAGTTCTCACAGCACAGATACGCAGTATTTT	CASSSHSTDTQYF
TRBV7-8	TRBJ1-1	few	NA	TGTGCCAGCAGCTTCGACAGGCACACTGAAGCTTTCTTT	CASSFDRHTEAFF
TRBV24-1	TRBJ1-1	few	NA	TGTGCCCCTCCCGGGTGGCACACTGAAGCTTTCTTT	CAPPGWHTEAFF
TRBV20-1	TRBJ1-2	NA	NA	TGCAGTGCTAGTGGCAGCCTCACCTATGGCTACACCTTC	CSASGSLTYGYTF
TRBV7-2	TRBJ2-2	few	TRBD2	TGTGCCAGCAGCGTACTAGCGGCGCAGAACACCGGGGAGCTGTTTTTT	CASSVLAAQNTGELFF
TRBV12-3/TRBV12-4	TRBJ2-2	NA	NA	TGTGCCAGCAACCGGGACATTGGGTTGTTGGGGACCGGGGAGCTGTTTTTT	CASNRDIGLLGTGELFF
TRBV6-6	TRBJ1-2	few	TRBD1	TGTGCCAGCAGCAAAACGACAGGGACGCTTAACTATGGCTACACCTTC	CASSKTTGTLNYGYTF
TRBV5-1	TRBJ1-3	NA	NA	TGCGCCAGCAGCTTGGAGGGCTTGGCTGGAAACACCATATATTTT	CASSLEGLAGNTIYF
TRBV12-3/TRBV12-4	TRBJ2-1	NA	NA	TGTGCCAGCGGGGAGGCGAGCTCCTACAATGAGCAGTTCTTC	CASGEASSYNEQFF